The next 4 T cell receptor beta chains were all read from a single sample in a study of blood T cell repertoires in COVID-19. Libraries were prepared by immunoSEQ multiplex PCR; TCRdb keeps only in-frame clonotypes and omits some of them. Of just over 150,000 clones detected, roughly 80% appear once; the ten largest clones hold approximately 0.5%. Input material: peripheral blood. These receptors were obtained from a man aged 55 to 70 with acute or convalescent COVID-19.

A few counts support this clone. The sample contains more than one DNA sequence encoding this CDR3. V gene TRBV7-8 combines with J gene TRBJ2-1; no clear D. Trimming pared 5 bases from V and 4 bases from J, leaving 3 bases between. The CDR3 is 11 amino acids. Looked up from germline, CDR1 is SGHVS and CDR2 is FQNEAQ. The CDR3 protein is CASSPYNEQFF. CDR3 sequence (DNA): TGTGCCAGCAGCCCTTACAATGAGCAGTTCTTC.

The rearrangement uses TRBV5-1 and TRBJ1-6, with D unresolved. The CDR3 length is 16 residues. The germline gives CDR1 SGHRS, CDR2 YFSETQ. Between the trimmed V and J ends, which lost 0 bases and 4 bases, there was a span of 11 bases. The CDR3 DNA is TGCGCCAGCAGCTTGGCGGGGTCCAGATATAATTCACCCCTCCACTTT. Protein: CASSLAGSRYNSPLHF.

The CDR3 sequence is CAISGTDRANTEAFF. CDR3 bases: TGTGCCATCAGTGGAACGGACAGGGCGAACACTGAAGCTTTCTTT. V gene TRBV10-3 combines with J gene TRBJ1-1; TRBD1 aligns across 8 bases. Looked up from germline, CDR1 is ENHRY and CDR2 is SYGVKD. The CDR3 has 15 residues. The junction had 5 bases not matched to a gene; V was cut back by 4 bases and J by 1 base.

This clone appeared a single time. V and J are TRBV19 and TRBJ1-5; 9 bases match TRBD1. The V gene's germline CDR1 is LNHDA and CDR2 SQIVND (reference sequence). V lost 7 bases to trimming and J lost 3 bases; unmatched junction nucleotides: 1. This CDR3 contains 13 residues. In DNA, the CDR3 is TGTGCCAGTAACAGGGGGCACAATCAGCCCCAGCATTTT. The encoded protein is CASNRGHNQPQHF.